A selection of T cell receptor beta chains follows, all from one sample in a study of blood T cells in healthy people across ages. TCRdb re-analysed the 5' RACE reads in MiXCR, keeping a single row per CDR3 protein. The sample has about 1.5 million distinct CDR3 sequences; approximately 43% are singletons. The sample comprised blood. These receptors were collected from a woman aged 18-29 years in good health. Both conserved end residues are part of each CDR3. D genes are given only for firm matches. Where a row states a size, it is once, few, many or the class of an expanded clone; other rows omit it.

v_gene: TRBV30; abundance: .; j_gene: TRBJ1-2; d_gene: TRBD1; CDR3nt: TGTGCCTTTGGACAGGGACACTATGGCTACACCTTC; CDR3aa: CAFGQGHYGYTF
v_gene: TRBV20-1; abundance: .; j_gene: TRBJ2-7; d_gene: .; CDR3nt: TGCAGTGCTAGATTCGGGGGCTACTTCCCCTACGAGCAGTACTTC; CDR3aa: CSARFGGYFPYEQYF
v_gene: TRBV12-3/TRBV12-4; abundance: .; j_gene: TRBJ2-3; d_gene: .; CDR3nt: TGTGCCAGCAGTTTGGTAATAAGCGATACGCAGTATTTT; CDR3aa: CASSLVISDTQYF
v_gene: TRBV6-2/TRBV6-3; abundance: .; j_gene: TRBJ2-5; d_gene: TRBD1; CDR3nt: TGTGCCAGCAGGCCCGGACAGGGGGGCGTTCAGTACTTC; CDR3aa: CASRPGQGGVQYF
v_gene: TRBV27; abundance: .; j_gene: TRBJ1-2; d_gene: .; CDR3nt: TGTGCCAGCAGTCCAGACGGACATCGCTCAACGTTCTATGGCTACACCTTC; CDR3aa: CASSPDGHRSTFYGYTF
v_gene: TRBV4-1; abundance: few; j_gene: TRBJ1-6; d_gene: TRBD1; CDR3nt: TGCGCCAGCAGCCAAGAGTGGGGACAGGAGTTTTCACCCCTCCACTTT; CDR3aa: CASSQEWGQEFSPLHF
v_gene: TRBV19; abundance: .; j_gene: TRBJ1-2; d_gene: .; CDR3nt: TGTGCCAGTACCCAAATCCGGGGGGCGTTCAGAATGGGTGGCTACACCTTC; CDR3aa: CASTQIRGAFRMGGYTF
v_gene: TRBV28; abundance: few; j_gene: TRBJ2-1; d_gene: .; CDR3nt: TGTGCCAGCAGTTCCTCACCTGGGCGGACGAGCTCCTACAATGAGCAGTTCTTC; CDR3aa: CASSSSPGRTSSYNEQFF
v_gene: TRBV29-1; abundance: .; j_gene: TRBJ1-1; d_gene: .; CDR3nt: TGCAGCGTTGAAGATACAGGTCGGACTGAAGCTTTCTTT; CDR3aa: CSVEDTGRTEAFF
v_gene: TRBV20-1; abundance: .; j_gene: TRBJ2-5; d_gene: .; CDR3nt: TGCAGTGGGGGAATCCAAGAGACCCGGTACTTC; CDR3aa: CSGGIQETRYF
v_gene: TRBV10-3; abundance: once; j_gene: TRBJ2-5; d_gene: TRBD1; CDR3nt: TGTGCCATCAGCCCGGGACAGGGCCTCGGGGAGACCCAGTACTTC; CDR3aa: CAISPGQGLGETQYF
v_gene: TRBV7-2; abundance: .; j_gene: TRBJ2-7; d_gene: TRBD1; CDR3nt: TGTGCCAGCAGGGACAGGGTAGCCTACGGGCAGTACTTC; CDR3aa: CASRDRVAYGQYF
v_gene: TRBV12-3/TRBV12-4; abundance: few; j_gene: TRBJ2-7; d_gene: TRBD2; CDR3nt: TGTGCCAGCAGGCGTAGCGGGAGGGCTTACGAGCAGTACTTC; CDR3aa: CASRRSGRAYEQYF
v_gene: TRBV29-1; abundance: .; j_gene: TRBJ2-7; d_gene: .; CDR3nt: TGCAGCGTGACGGAGTTCTACGAGCAGTACTTC; CDR3aa: CSVTEFYEQYF
v_gene: TRBV7-9; abundance: .; j_gene: TRBJ2-5; d_gene: TRBD1; CDR3nt: TGTGCCAGCACTGGTTGGAGGATGGACAGGCTGTTCGAGACCCAGTACTTC; CDR3aa: CASTGWRMDRLFETQYF
v_gene: TRBV4-3; abundance: .; j_gene: TRBJ1-4; d_gene: .; CDR3nt: TGCGCCAGCAGCCAAGATCGGATGGGGGGAGAAGTTGAAAAACTGTTTTTT; CDR3aa: CASSQDRMGGEVEKLFF